Here is one TCR beta chain with its context. The data were obtained in a study of PD-1 blockade in classical Hodgkin lymphoma. Some clones are missing from TCRdb's copy, which holds only in-frame ones; the method was immunoSEQ multiplex PCR. Of tens of thousands of clones listed, roughly four fifths were seen once; the top ten hold approximately 10%. V lost 3 bases and J 4 bases, leaving 12 bases between the germline ends. The V gene's germline CDR1 is ENHRY and CDR2 SYGVKD. This CDR3 is built from 14 residues. Every patient was affected by relapse after autologous stem cell transplantation, while exposure to brentuximab vedotin was not uniform.

The chain recombines TRBV10-3 with TRBJ1-1; possibly TRBD1 for D (5 bases). The sample consisted of peripheral blood mononuclear cells (PBMCs), taken before the second cycle of nivolumab. The clonotype was recovered from a human donor with classical Hodgkin lymphoma. The CDR3 sequence is CAISDPGKSTEAFF. The CDR3 DNA follows: TGTGCCATCAGTGATCCAGGGAAAAGCACTGAAGCTTTCTTT.